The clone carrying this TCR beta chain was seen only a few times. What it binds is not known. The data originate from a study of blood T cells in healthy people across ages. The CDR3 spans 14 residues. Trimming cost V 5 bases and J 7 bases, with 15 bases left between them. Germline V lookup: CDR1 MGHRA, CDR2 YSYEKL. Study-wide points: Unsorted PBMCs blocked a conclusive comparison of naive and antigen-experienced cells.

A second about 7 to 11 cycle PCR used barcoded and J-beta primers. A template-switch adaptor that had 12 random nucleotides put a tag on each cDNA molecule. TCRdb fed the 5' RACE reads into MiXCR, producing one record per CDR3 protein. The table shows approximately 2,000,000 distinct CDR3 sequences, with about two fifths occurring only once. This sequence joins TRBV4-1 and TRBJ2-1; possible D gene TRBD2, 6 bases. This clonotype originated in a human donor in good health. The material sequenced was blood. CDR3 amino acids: CASSLRLDGNEQFF. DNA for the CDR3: TGCGCCAGCAGCTTAAGACTAGATGGAAATGAGCAGTTCTTC.